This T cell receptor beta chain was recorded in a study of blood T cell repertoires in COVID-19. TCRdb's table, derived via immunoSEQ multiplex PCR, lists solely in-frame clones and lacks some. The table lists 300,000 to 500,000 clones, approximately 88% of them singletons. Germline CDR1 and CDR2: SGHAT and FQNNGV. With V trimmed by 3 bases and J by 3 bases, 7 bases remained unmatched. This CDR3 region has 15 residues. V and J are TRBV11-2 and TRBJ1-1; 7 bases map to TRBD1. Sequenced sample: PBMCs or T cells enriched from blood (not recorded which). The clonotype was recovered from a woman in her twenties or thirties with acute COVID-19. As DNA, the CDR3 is TGTGCCAGCAGCTTTGACAGGGTTGGCGACACTGAAGCTTTCTTT. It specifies CASSFDRVGDTEAFF.